This T cell receptor (beta chain) was identified in a study of OX40 agonist ivuxolimab in advanced cancers. General notes on the study: The costimulatory receptor OX40 (CD134) was targeted by ivuxolimab, a fully human IgG2 agonistic monoclonal antibody. Intravenous ivuxolimab was administered to patients every 2 weeks at six dose levels: 0.01, 0.1, 0.3, 1.5, 3 and 10 mg/kg. Of the approximately 50 patients in dose escalation, around 19 had hepatocellular carcinoma, about 15 had melanoma, 9 had renal cell carcinoma and 9 had head and neck cancer. In the dose-escalation cohort, about four fifths of patients were male, and the mean age was roughly 60 years with a range of roughly 23 to 79. Prior anti-PD-1, anti-PD-L1 or anti-CTLA-4 therapy was permitted, and checkpoint inhibitors had been received by approximately 39% of dose-escalation patients. Partial responses occurred in three dose-escalation patients: two with cutaneous melanoma and one with hepatocellular carcinoma. The point of sequencing TCRbeta in the periphery was to test whether ivuxolimab changed TCR sequence diversity and drove clonal T-cell expansion. The paper covers the monotherapy dose-escalation part of the phase I ivuxolimab trial, which included N ≈ 57 patients. The paper as a whole reports these results and caveats: The antigen specificity of the peripheral T cells that underwent clonal expansion was not determined. Low levels of normalized T-cell clonal expansion were also shown by some nonresponding patients. After ivuxolimab, expanded clones were on average more numerous among CD8+ T cells than among CD4+ T cells. Clonal expansion of both CD4+ and CD8+ blood T cells was observed from baseline to week 6 at doses 0.1 to 3.0 mg/kg. Partial responders in the 0.1-3.0 mg/kg groups had among the lowest normalized peripheral clonal expansion, especially among CD8+ T cells.

The germline ends are 21 bases apart after V is trimmed by 8 bases and J by 3 bases. For CDR1 and CDR2, the germline V gene lists MDHEN and SYDVKM. Spanning cysteine to phenylalanine, the CDR3 consists of 16 amino acids. Here the CDR3 DNA is all that survives: 48 bases in frame from base 1. Patients with a history of autoimmune disease or receiving systemic immunosuppression were excluded from the trial. Peripheral blood for TCR sequencing was collected from all dose cohorts at baseline, on cycle 4 day 1, and on cycle 7 day 1. The samples were taken from a phase I, first-in-human, multicenter, open-label dose-escalation trial of ivuxolimab. Adults with locally advanced or metastatic head and neck squamous cell, hepatocellular, melanoma or renal cell carcinoma were enrolled in the trial. Before TCR sequencing, CD4+ T cells and CD8+ T cells were sorted from peripheral blood as separate populations.

As concerns this clone: Its antigen remains unidentified. Per-base qualities were not stored, and no clone one base away is much larger.

For sequencing of the TCRbeta CDR3 region, genomic DNA was extracted from the sorted cells. The immunoSEQ Assay was used for sequencing of TCRbeta CDR3 regions. What TCRdb holds here is the immuneACCESS table cut down to in-frame rearrangements. Part of the clones is not present; checked against another copy, under half of the missing clones reflect an unresolved V gene, and the others are unexplained. The sample profile shows 7,500 to 10,000 clones; roughly 71% of them were found once. 28% of the sample is held by the ten biggest clonotypes. The rearranged segments are TRBV28 and TRBJ2-3; TRBD1 is possibly the D segment (5 matching bases). The TCR originated in an adult with an advanced solid tumor such as melanoma, head and neck, liver or kidney cancer. The source was CD4+ or CD8+ T cells sorted from blood, collected in a trial of the OX40 agonist ivuxolimab. This receptor carries the CDR3 CASERGLNEMTDTQYF. The DNA sequence reads TGTGCCAGCGAAAGGGGTTTAAATGAGATGACAGATACGCAGTATTTT.